This TCR beta chain was retrieved from a study of blood T cell repertoires in COVID-19. The method was immunoSEQ multiplex PCR; TCRdb's version includes in-frame clones alone and lacks a portion of them. The sample shows about 86,000 clones, 65% to 85% of them seen only once. Losses at the gene ends were 6 bases for V and 3 bases for J; bases not matched to a gene: 10. CDR1 LNHDA and CDR2 SQIVND come from the germline V gene (reference sequence). The CDR3 spans 16 residues. This clone was seen once. This sequence joins TRBV19 and TRBJ1-2, with 10 nucleotides matching TRBD1. The TCR was taken from a man between 65 and 80 years old with acute or convalescent COVID-19. What was sequenced was peripheral blood. Here the CDR3 DNA reads TGTGCCAGTAGCCCTATGGGACAGGGGCTACACTATGGCTACACCTTC. As protein: CASSPMGQGLHYGYTF. Supplemented by reference TRBV19 and TRBJ1-2, the full variable domain reads DGGITQSPKYLFRKEGQNVTLSCEQNLNHDAMYWYRQDPGQGLRLIYYSQIVNDFQKGDIAEGYSVSREKKESFPLTVTSAQKNPTAFYLCASSPMGQGLHYGYTFGSGTRLTVV.